Listed here are 31 T cell receptor beta chains from one sample, sequenced in a study of blood T cell repertoires in COVID-19. Measured with immunoSEQ multiplex PCR; TCRdb has only the in-frame clones, and not every one. The sample records approximately 69,000 clones, roughly three quarters being singletons. The sample consisted of peripheral blood. The receptors shown here come from a man aged 60 to 69 with acute or convalescent COVID-19.

This clone was observed once. The J gene is TRBJ1-2, the V gene TRBV27, with TRBD1 matching 10 bases. CDR1 is MNHEY and CDR2 is SMNVEV in the germline V gene (reference sequence). V was pared by 4 bases and J by 0 bases, with 14 bases of the junction left unmatched. There are 19 residues in the CDR3. The CDR3 here is CASSSTRQGARWANYGYTF. In nucleotides, the CDR3 is TGTGCCAGCAGTTCCACCCGACAGGGGGCAAGATGGGCTAACTATGGCTACACCTTC.

The chain combines TRBV2 with TRBJ1-5, with TRBD1 matching 8 bases. The germline CDR1 and CDR2 sequences are SNHLY and FYNNEI. V gave up 5 bases and J gave up 0 bases; unmatched junction bases: 3. CDR3 length: 15 residues. The CDR3: CASSWTGISNQPQHF. CDR3 bases: TGTGCCAGCAGTTGGACAGGGATTAGCAATCAGCCCCAGCATTTT.

The V gene is TRBV19, the J gene TRBJ2-1; D is perhaps TRBD1 (5 bases). The CDR3 has 14 amino acids. Germline CDR1 LNHDA, CDR2 SQIVND (reference sequence). V lost 1 base, J lost 8 bases, and 12 bases lay in between. CDR3 residues: CASSIVAGMHEQFF. Here the CDR3 DNA reads TGTGCCAGTAGTATAGTAGCAGGGATGCATGAGCAGTTCTTC.

The chain combines TRBV7-3 with TRBJ2-3, with a tentative D call TRBD2 (7 bases). This CDR3 spans 15 amino acids. CDR1 is SGHTA, CDR2 FQGTGA, per germline. The V gene lost 5 bases and the J gene lost 0 bases, with 12 bases spanning the gap. CDR3 in amino acids: CASSPQGLSTDTQYF. The CDR3 nucleotides read TGTGCCAGCAGCCCACAGGGACTAAGCACAGATACGCAGTATTTT.

The chain recombines TRBV5-1 with TRBJ2-2; TRBD1 matches 7 bases. Germline assignment: CDR1 SGHRS and CDR2 YFSETQ. V shed 3 bases and J 3 bases; nucleotides not matched to a gene: 8. The CDR3 spans 16 residues. The CDR3 loop reads CASSWGGTEYTGELFF. The DNA for the CDR3 is TGCGCCAGCAGCTGGGGTGGGACAGAGTACACCGGGGAGCTGTTTTTT. The whole variable domain, filled in from reference TRBV5-1 and TRBJ2-2, reads KAGVTQTPRYLIKTRGQQVTLSCSPISGHRSVSWYQQTPGQGLQFLFEYFSETQRNKGNFPGRFSGRQFSNSRSEMNVSTLELGDSALYLCASSWGGTEYTGELFFGEGSRLTVL.

The J gene is TRBJ1-6, the V gene TRBV6-5, with D tentatively TRBD1 (6 bases). CDR1 MNHEY and CDR2 SVGAGI come from the germline V gene. CDR3 length equals 12 residues. The V end lost 8 bases, the J end lost 12 bases, and 14 bases lay between the germline ends. CDR3 amino acids: CASGTIGGPLHF. For the CDR3, the DNA is TGTGCCAGCGGTACAATAGGGGGACCCCTCCACTTT.

This chain joins TRBV27 and TRBJ1-6; D is perhaps TRBD1 (6 bases). The germline CDR1 and CDR2 sequences are MNHEY and SMNVEV (reference sequence). This CDR3 has 12 residues. The V end was cut by 6 bases, the J end by 6 bases, with 6 bases between. The CDR3 DNA is TGTGCCAGCAGGGACAGTAATTCACCCCTCCACTTT. As protein: CASRDSNSPLHF.

The chain joins TRBV7-3 to TRBJ2-2; tentatively, D is TRBD1 (5 bases). From germline, CDR1 is SGHTA and CDR2 FQGTGA. The CDR3 sequence is 15 residues long. Trimming cost V 2 bases and J 5 bases, with 12 bases left between them. The CDR3 is CASSLATGLTGELFF. Written as DNA, the CDR3 is TGTGCCAGCAGCTTAGCTACAGGTTTGACCGGGGAGCTGTTTTTT.

This chain uses TRBV18 with TRBJ1-2; D unresolved. The CDR3 consists of 12 residues. Germline V lookup: CDR1 KGHSH, CDR2 LQKENI. V shed 6 bases and J shed 2 bases, with 7 bases lying between them. The CDR3 sequence is CASSELNYGYTF. CDR3 bases: TGTGCCAGCTCCGAGTTAAACTATGGCTACACCTTC.

The CDR3: CASSVQTGAYEQYF. In nucleotides, the CDR3 is TGTGCCAGCAGCGTACAAACAGGGGCCTACGAGCAGTACTTC. The V gene is TRBV7-9, the J gene TRBJ2-7; 7 positions match TRBD1. The CDR3 totals 14 residues. CDR1 and CDR2 (germline): SEHNR, FQNEAQ (reference sequence). Trimming cost V 5 bases and J 2 bases; bases outside gene matches: 6.

Note on this clone: One junction end does not reproduce the germline sequence, and a read error may be involved. The chain joins TRBV7-7 to TRBJ2-7; TRBD1 is a possible D gene (6 bases). Germline-derived CDR1 and CDR2 are SSHAT and FNYEAQ (reference sequence). The CDR3 has 14 residues. CDR3 bases: TGTGCTAGCAGCCTCGACAGGAGCTCCTACGAGCAGTACTTC. Its protein product is CASSLDRSSYEQYF.

V usage is TRBV7-6 and J usage is TRBJ1-4, with 7 positions matching TRBD1. From germline, CDR1 is SGHVS and CDR2 FNYEAQ. J was trimmed by 4 bases and V by 5 bases; bases with no gene match: 7. The CDR3 is 15 residues long. CDR3 amino acids: CASSPGQLSNEKLFF. The CDR3 DNA follows: TGTGCCAGCAGCCCGGGACAGTTAAGTAATGAAAAACTGTTTTTT.

The rearrangement uses TRBV11-2 and TRBJ2-7; TRBD1 might be the D (5 bases). Trimming left V 1 base short and J 0 bases short, with 13 bases between. In germline, CDR1 is SGHAT, CDR2 FQNNGV. The CDR3 runs to 16 residues. The CDR3 loop is CASSLGHRGSSYEQYF. DNA of the CDR3: TGTGCCAGCAGCTTAGGGCATAGGGGCAGCTCCTACGAGCAGTACTTC.

This clone has more than one count but fewer than ten. The rearrangement joins TRBV10-3 to TRBJ1-4; 9 nucleotides line up with TRBD1. The CDR3 is 16 residues long. Looked up from germline, CDR1 is ENHRY and CDR2 is SYGVKD. With V trimmed by 6 bases and J by 8 bases, 13 bases remained unmatched. CDR3 sequence reads: CAIRGSGQGIREKLFF. CDR3 nucleotide sequence: TGTGCCATCAGGGGTTCTGGACAGGGGATTCGGGAAAAACTGTTTTTT.

The rearrangement links TRBV6-5 to TRBJ2-2, with D possibly TRBD1 on 5 matching bases. CDR1 MNHEY and CDR2 SVGAGI come from the germline V gene. V shed 2 bases and J shed 4 bases, with 8 bases lying between them. The CDR3 length is 14 residues. CDR3 coding DNA: TGTGCCAGCAGTTACGACAGTGGCACCGGGGAGCTGTTTTTT. It encodes CASSYDSGTGELFF.

J is TRBJ1-3 and V is TRBV4-1; 7 positions match TRBD1. Trimming cost V 1 base and J 0 bases; bases outside gene matches: 12. Germline CDR1 MGHRA, CDR2 YSYEKL. The CDR3 runs to 19 residues. CDR3 nucleotides: TGCGCCAGCAGCCAAGGGACAGGCCTAACTAAAATCTCTGGAAACACCATATATTTT. Translated, it gives CASSQGTGLTKISGNTIYF.

This clone was counted only a few times. The rearrangement joins TRBV7-9 to TRBJ1-1; 7 bases line up with TRBD1. In germline, CDR1 is SEHNR, CDR2 FQNEAQ (reference sequence). The CDR3 runs to 13 residues. With 1 base clipped from V and 5 bases from J, the junction kept 1 base outside the gene matches. The DNA of the CDR3 is TGTGCCAGCAGCTTAGGACAGGGAACTGAAGCTTTCTTT. It codes for CASSLGQGTEAFF.

The V gene is TRBV5-4, the J gene TRBJ1-2; 7 bases align to TRBD1. V shed 4 bases, J shed 1 base, and the junction held 10 bases outside the gene matches. The CDR3 extends over 16 amino acids. Germline V gene lookup returns CDR1 SGHNT and CDR2 YYREEE (reference sequence). The CDR3 region is CASSPSDRALNYGYTF. CDR3 in DNA: TGTGCCAGCAGCCCAAGCGACAGGGCCCTTAACTATGGCTACACCTTC.

The V gene is TRBV5-1, the J gene TRBJ2-2; D is perhaps TRBD1 (5 bases). Germline V gives CDR1 SGHRS, CDR2 YFSETQ. The CDR3 runs 16 residues. V was pared by 0 bases and J by 0 bases, with 9 bases between. The CDR3 region is CASSLATVPNTGELFF. CDR3 bases: TGCGCCAGCAGCTTGGCGACAGTACCGAACACCGGGGAGCTGTTTTTT.

The CDR3 region is CASSPTGLNTGELFF. The CDR3, as DNA: TGTGCCAGCAGCCCGACAGGCCTCAACACCGGGGAGCTGTTTTTT. V gene TRBV9 combines with J gene TRBJ2-2, with D tentatively TRBD1 (6 bases). Between the trimmed V and J ends, which lost 4 bases and 2 bases, there was a span of 12 bases. This CDR3 contains 15 residues. Germline V gives CDR1 SGDLS, CDR2 YYNGEE.

V gene TRBV7-9 combines with J gene TRBJ1-6, with D possibly TRBD1 on 5 matching bases. The germline V and J ends were trimmed by 4 bases and 7 bases, with 17 bases remaining between them. In germline, CDR1 is SEHNR, CDR2 FQNEAQ (reference sequence). The CDR3 consists of 16 residues. In DNA form, the CDR3 reads TGTGCCAGCAGCTGGCTCGGGGAGGGGTCAAATTCACCCCTCCACTTT. Translated, it gives CASSWLGEGSNSPLHF.

This clone was seen a few times. The V call is TRBV18, the J call TRBJ2-2; 11 nucleotides align to TRBD1. The CDR3 has 15 residues. Looked up from germline, CDR1 is KGHSH and CDR2 is LQKENI. V shed 8 bases and J 4 bases; nucleotides not matched to a gene: 6. The CDR3 DNA is TGTGCCAGCCCTGGGACAGGGGGTCCCACCGGGGAGCTGTTTTTT. This gives the protein CASPGTGGPTGELFF. Full variable domain (outside the CDR3, taken from reference TRBV18 and TRBJ2-2): NAGVMQNPRHLVRRRGQEARLRCSPMKGHSHVYWYRQLPEEGLKFMVYLQKENIIDESGMPKERFSAEFPKEGPSILRIQQVVRGDSAAYFCASPGTGGPTGELFFGEGSRLTVL.

This clone was recorded once. This chain links TRBV2 with TRBJ1-5, with a tentative D call TRBD1 (5 bases). Between the trimmed V and J ends, which lost 3 bases and 3 bases, there was a span of 9 bases. There are 14 residues in the CDR3. Germline CDR1 is SNHLY and CDR2 is FYNNEI. CDR3 sequence: CASSDREVNQPQHF. CDR3 nucleotides: TGTGCCAGCAGTGACAGGGAGGTCAATCAGCCCCAGCATTTT.

The rearrangement links TRBV7-9 to TRBJ1-5; TRBD1 matches 8 bases. This CDR3 spans 15 amino acids. Germline V CDR1 and CDR2: SEHNR, FQNEAQ (reference sequence). J gave up 4 bases and V 4 bases, and 6 bases lay outside the gene matches. CDR3 protein: CASSSLGTGNQPQHF. CDR3 nucleotides: TGTGCCAGCAGCTCGCTAGGGACAGGTAATCAGCCCCAGCATTTT.

The genes are TRBV7-8 and TRBJ1-5, with a weak D call TRBD1 (5 bases). The germline CDR1 and CDR2 sequences are SGHVS and FQNEAQ. The germline V and J ends were trimmed by 3 bases and 0 bases, with 9 bases remaining between them. The CDR3 is 15 amino acids. CDR3 DNA sequence: TGTGCCAGCAGCTTCGTCGGGGGTAGCAATCAGCCCCAGCATTTT. The encoded protein is CASSFVGGSNQPQHF.

CDR3 sequence: CASSPGGWGEAFF. The CDR3, as DNA: TGTGCCAGCAGCCCAGGGGGGTGGGGTGAAGCTTTCTTT. The chain links TRBV5-4 to TRBJ1-1; 7 bases match TRBD1. This CDR3 region has 13 residues. Germline assignment: CDR1 SGHNT and CDR2 YYREEE (reference sequence). Trimming removed 4 bases from V and 7 bases from J; junction bases left unmatched: 7.

In this sample, this clone turned up a few times. The chain joins TRBV7-8 to TRBJ1-1; 8 nucleotides agree with TRBD1. J lost 1 base, V lost 5 bases, and 3 bases had no gene match. CDR1 is SGHVS and CDR2 is FQNEAQ in the germline V gene. The CDR3 is made up of 14 amino acids. CDR3 sequence: CASSKDRGNTEAFF. The DNA for the CDR3 is TGTGCCAGCAGCAAAGACAGGGGGAACACTGAAGCTTTCTTT.

The CDR3 protein is CASSERGQGRDEQYF. The DNA for the CDR3 is TGCGCCAGCAGCGAAAGGGGACAGGGAAGGGACGAGCAGTACTTC. The chain recombines TRBV4-3 with TRBJ2-7, with TRBD1 identical over 9 bases. The junction had 10 bases not matched to a gene; V was cut back by 5 bases and J by 5 bases. The CDR3 consists of 15 residues. CDR1 and CDR2 from the germline V gene are LGHNA and YSLEER.

The rearrangement uses TRBV6-5 and TRBJ2-4; tentative D call: TRBD1 (6 bases). Trimming stripped 2 bases from V and 8 bases from J, with 7 bases between. This CDR3 contains 12 residues. Germline values: CDR1 MNHEY, CDR2 SVGAGI. The DNA of the CDR3 is TGTGCCAGCAGTTACGAGGGGGACATTCAGTACTTC. Protein: CASSYEGDIQYF.

This clone was observed a handful of times. The V gene is TRBV29-1, the J gene TRBJ2-6; 8 positions match TRBD1. This CDR3 spans 16 amino acids. CDR1 is SQVTM and CDR2 is ANQGSEA in the germline V gene. V trimming: 7 bases; J trimming: 0 bases; junction bases outside the gene matches: 8. The CDR3 coding sequence is TGCAGCGCCGCGGGACAGGCCGTCTCTGGGGCCAACGTCCTGACTTTC. The encoded protein is CSAAGQAVSGANVLTF.

A single count supports this clone. The chain uses TRBV27 and TRBJ2-1, with 8 bases matching TRBD1. This CDR3 has 14 amino acids. Germline-derived CDR1 and CDR2 are MNHEY and SMNVEV (reference sequence). V trimming: 3 bases; J trimming: 4 bases; junction bases outside the gene matches: 2. The CDR3 DNA reads TGTGCCAGCAGTTTCCGGACAGGGTACAATGAGCAGTTCTTC. It translates to CASSFRTGYNEQFF.